The clone carrying this TCR beta chain has just one count. The CDR3 length is 14 residues. V was shortened by 4 bases and J by 0 bases, with 8 bases between the two germline ends. Germline values: CDR1 MNHEY, CDR2 SVGAGI. Authors' data handling: The authors estimated nucleated cell counts from reference gene primer amplification. The protocol was immunoSEQ multiplex PCR, while the TCRdb copy is restricted to in-frame clones and leaves out a portion. From that table come the V and J calls and clone size; the DNA was used to work out D and trimming. The table records 280,000 or so clones, about 90% of them present only once. The sample comes from a study of blood T cell repertoires in COVID-19. Across the whole study: The United States, Italy and Spain supplied acute and convalescent COVID-19 samples. Nucleic acid was either cDNA or gDNA, and it came from T cells, B-cell-depleted T cells, or PBMCs.

This sequence was found in a woman in her 30s who had recovered from COVID-19. The chain uses TRBV6-5 and TRBJ2-3; tentative D call: TRBD1 (6 bases). The source material was peripheral blood. The CDR3 nucleotides read TGTGCCAGCAGTTCCGGGACAAGCACAGATACGCAGTATTTT. Protein: CASSSGTSTDTQYF.